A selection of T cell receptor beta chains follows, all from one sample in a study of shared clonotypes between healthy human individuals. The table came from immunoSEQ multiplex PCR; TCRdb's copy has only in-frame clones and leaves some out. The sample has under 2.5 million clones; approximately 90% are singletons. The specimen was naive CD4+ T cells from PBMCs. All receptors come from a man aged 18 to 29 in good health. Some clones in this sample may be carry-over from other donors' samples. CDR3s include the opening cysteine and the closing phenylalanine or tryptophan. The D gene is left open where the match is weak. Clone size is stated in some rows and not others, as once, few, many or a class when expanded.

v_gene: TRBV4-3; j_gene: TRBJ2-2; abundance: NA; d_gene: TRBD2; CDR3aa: CASSQRLAGPTGTGELFF; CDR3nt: TGCGCCAGCAGCCAGAGACTAGCGGGACCCACGGGCACCGGGGAGCTGTTTTTT
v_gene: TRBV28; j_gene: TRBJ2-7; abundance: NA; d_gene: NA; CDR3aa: CITEGTSSYEQYF; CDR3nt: TGCATTACCGAGGGTACGAGCTCCTACGAGCAGTACTTC
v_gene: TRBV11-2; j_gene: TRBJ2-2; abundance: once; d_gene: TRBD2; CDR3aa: CASSTRPASGSSGELFF; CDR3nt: TGTGCCAGCAGCACCCGCCCGGCTAGCGGGAGTTCCGGGGAGCTGTTTTTT
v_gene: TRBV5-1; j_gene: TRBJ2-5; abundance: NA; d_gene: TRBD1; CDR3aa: CASSLGTGKETQYF; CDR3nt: TGCGCCAGCAGCTTAGGGACAGGGAAAGAGACCCAGTACTTC
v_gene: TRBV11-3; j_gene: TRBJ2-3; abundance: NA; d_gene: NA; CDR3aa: CASSRGEITDTQYF; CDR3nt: TGTGCCAGCAGTCGAGGAGAAATCACAGATACGCAGTATTTT
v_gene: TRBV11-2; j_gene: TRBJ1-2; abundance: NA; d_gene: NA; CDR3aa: CASSLDRPPTTF; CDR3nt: TGTGCCAGCAGCTTAGATCGCCCCCCGACCACCTTC
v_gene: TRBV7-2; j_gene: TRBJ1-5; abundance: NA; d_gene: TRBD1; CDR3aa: CASSLGQGANQPQHF; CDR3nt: TGTGCCAGCAGCTTAGGACAGGGGGCGAATCAGCCCCAGCATTTT
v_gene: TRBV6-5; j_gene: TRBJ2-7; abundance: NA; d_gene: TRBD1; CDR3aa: CASSYSGTGGWGQYF; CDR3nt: TGTGCCAGCAGTTACTCCGGGACAGGGGGCTGGGGGCAGTACTTC
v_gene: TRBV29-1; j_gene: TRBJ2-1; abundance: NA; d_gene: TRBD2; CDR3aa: CSVTREGLYNEQFF; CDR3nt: TGCAGCGTCACCCGGGAGGGCCTCTACAATGAGCAGTTCTTC
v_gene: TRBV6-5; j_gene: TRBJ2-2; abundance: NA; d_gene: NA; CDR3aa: CASKQSRGELFF; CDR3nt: TGTGCCAGCAAACAGAGTCGCGGGGAGCTGTTTTTT
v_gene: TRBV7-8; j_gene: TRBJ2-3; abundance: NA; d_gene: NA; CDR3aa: CASSLMSTDTQYF; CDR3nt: TGTGCCAGCAGCTTAATGAGCACAGATACGCAGTATTTT
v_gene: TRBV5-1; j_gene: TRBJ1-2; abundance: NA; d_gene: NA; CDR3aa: CASSLVGLDYTF; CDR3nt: TGCGCCAGCAGCCTTGTGGGTTTGGACTACACCTTC
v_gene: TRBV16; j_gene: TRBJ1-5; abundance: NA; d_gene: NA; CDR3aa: CASSLSLMGNQPQHF; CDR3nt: TGTGCCAGCAGCCTCAGCCTCATGGGCAATCAGCCCCAGCATTTT
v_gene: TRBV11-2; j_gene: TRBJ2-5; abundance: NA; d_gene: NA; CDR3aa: CASSHLRGEGTQYF; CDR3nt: TGTGCCAGCAGCCACCTCAGGGGGGAAGGCACCCAGTACTTC
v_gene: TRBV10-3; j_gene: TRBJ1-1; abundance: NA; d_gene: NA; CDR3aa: CAISDLGRGEAFF; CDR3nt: TGTGCCATCAGTGATTTGGGGAGGGGTGAAGCTTTCTTT
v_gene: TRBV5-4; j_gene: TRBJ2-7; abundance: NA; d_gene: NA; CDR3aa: CASSVTPDEQYF; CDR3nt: TGTGCCAGCAGCGTCACCCCAGACGAGCAGTACTTC